This T cell receptor beta chain stems from a study of identical twins. Study-wide points: The models systematically underestimated how much out-of-frame TCR alpha was shared in monozygotic twins. Cord blood's abundant beta clonotypes had fewer insertions, unlike memory repertoires.

Template switching (which added a universal primer site) was used, and cDNA carried unique molecular identifiers. TCRdb processed the 5' RACE reads anew with MiXCR; each CDR3 protein has one entry. The sample carries under 800,000 distinct CDR3 sequences, about 20% recorded once. Concerning this clonotype: Antigen: not known.

These data were also filed under a second study, of T cells expressing NK-cell markers.

The receptor comes from a woman aged 18-30 years in good health. Sample: PBMCs.

CDR3 DNA: TGTGCCAGCACCCTAACGGGGGGAAAACTGTTTTTT. It translates to CASTLTGGKLFF. The chain employs TRBV12-3 or TRBV12-4 and TRBJ1-4; possible D gene TRBD1, 5 bases. Trimming pared 7 bases from V and 10 bases from J, leaving 13 bases between. The CDR3 totals 12 residues.